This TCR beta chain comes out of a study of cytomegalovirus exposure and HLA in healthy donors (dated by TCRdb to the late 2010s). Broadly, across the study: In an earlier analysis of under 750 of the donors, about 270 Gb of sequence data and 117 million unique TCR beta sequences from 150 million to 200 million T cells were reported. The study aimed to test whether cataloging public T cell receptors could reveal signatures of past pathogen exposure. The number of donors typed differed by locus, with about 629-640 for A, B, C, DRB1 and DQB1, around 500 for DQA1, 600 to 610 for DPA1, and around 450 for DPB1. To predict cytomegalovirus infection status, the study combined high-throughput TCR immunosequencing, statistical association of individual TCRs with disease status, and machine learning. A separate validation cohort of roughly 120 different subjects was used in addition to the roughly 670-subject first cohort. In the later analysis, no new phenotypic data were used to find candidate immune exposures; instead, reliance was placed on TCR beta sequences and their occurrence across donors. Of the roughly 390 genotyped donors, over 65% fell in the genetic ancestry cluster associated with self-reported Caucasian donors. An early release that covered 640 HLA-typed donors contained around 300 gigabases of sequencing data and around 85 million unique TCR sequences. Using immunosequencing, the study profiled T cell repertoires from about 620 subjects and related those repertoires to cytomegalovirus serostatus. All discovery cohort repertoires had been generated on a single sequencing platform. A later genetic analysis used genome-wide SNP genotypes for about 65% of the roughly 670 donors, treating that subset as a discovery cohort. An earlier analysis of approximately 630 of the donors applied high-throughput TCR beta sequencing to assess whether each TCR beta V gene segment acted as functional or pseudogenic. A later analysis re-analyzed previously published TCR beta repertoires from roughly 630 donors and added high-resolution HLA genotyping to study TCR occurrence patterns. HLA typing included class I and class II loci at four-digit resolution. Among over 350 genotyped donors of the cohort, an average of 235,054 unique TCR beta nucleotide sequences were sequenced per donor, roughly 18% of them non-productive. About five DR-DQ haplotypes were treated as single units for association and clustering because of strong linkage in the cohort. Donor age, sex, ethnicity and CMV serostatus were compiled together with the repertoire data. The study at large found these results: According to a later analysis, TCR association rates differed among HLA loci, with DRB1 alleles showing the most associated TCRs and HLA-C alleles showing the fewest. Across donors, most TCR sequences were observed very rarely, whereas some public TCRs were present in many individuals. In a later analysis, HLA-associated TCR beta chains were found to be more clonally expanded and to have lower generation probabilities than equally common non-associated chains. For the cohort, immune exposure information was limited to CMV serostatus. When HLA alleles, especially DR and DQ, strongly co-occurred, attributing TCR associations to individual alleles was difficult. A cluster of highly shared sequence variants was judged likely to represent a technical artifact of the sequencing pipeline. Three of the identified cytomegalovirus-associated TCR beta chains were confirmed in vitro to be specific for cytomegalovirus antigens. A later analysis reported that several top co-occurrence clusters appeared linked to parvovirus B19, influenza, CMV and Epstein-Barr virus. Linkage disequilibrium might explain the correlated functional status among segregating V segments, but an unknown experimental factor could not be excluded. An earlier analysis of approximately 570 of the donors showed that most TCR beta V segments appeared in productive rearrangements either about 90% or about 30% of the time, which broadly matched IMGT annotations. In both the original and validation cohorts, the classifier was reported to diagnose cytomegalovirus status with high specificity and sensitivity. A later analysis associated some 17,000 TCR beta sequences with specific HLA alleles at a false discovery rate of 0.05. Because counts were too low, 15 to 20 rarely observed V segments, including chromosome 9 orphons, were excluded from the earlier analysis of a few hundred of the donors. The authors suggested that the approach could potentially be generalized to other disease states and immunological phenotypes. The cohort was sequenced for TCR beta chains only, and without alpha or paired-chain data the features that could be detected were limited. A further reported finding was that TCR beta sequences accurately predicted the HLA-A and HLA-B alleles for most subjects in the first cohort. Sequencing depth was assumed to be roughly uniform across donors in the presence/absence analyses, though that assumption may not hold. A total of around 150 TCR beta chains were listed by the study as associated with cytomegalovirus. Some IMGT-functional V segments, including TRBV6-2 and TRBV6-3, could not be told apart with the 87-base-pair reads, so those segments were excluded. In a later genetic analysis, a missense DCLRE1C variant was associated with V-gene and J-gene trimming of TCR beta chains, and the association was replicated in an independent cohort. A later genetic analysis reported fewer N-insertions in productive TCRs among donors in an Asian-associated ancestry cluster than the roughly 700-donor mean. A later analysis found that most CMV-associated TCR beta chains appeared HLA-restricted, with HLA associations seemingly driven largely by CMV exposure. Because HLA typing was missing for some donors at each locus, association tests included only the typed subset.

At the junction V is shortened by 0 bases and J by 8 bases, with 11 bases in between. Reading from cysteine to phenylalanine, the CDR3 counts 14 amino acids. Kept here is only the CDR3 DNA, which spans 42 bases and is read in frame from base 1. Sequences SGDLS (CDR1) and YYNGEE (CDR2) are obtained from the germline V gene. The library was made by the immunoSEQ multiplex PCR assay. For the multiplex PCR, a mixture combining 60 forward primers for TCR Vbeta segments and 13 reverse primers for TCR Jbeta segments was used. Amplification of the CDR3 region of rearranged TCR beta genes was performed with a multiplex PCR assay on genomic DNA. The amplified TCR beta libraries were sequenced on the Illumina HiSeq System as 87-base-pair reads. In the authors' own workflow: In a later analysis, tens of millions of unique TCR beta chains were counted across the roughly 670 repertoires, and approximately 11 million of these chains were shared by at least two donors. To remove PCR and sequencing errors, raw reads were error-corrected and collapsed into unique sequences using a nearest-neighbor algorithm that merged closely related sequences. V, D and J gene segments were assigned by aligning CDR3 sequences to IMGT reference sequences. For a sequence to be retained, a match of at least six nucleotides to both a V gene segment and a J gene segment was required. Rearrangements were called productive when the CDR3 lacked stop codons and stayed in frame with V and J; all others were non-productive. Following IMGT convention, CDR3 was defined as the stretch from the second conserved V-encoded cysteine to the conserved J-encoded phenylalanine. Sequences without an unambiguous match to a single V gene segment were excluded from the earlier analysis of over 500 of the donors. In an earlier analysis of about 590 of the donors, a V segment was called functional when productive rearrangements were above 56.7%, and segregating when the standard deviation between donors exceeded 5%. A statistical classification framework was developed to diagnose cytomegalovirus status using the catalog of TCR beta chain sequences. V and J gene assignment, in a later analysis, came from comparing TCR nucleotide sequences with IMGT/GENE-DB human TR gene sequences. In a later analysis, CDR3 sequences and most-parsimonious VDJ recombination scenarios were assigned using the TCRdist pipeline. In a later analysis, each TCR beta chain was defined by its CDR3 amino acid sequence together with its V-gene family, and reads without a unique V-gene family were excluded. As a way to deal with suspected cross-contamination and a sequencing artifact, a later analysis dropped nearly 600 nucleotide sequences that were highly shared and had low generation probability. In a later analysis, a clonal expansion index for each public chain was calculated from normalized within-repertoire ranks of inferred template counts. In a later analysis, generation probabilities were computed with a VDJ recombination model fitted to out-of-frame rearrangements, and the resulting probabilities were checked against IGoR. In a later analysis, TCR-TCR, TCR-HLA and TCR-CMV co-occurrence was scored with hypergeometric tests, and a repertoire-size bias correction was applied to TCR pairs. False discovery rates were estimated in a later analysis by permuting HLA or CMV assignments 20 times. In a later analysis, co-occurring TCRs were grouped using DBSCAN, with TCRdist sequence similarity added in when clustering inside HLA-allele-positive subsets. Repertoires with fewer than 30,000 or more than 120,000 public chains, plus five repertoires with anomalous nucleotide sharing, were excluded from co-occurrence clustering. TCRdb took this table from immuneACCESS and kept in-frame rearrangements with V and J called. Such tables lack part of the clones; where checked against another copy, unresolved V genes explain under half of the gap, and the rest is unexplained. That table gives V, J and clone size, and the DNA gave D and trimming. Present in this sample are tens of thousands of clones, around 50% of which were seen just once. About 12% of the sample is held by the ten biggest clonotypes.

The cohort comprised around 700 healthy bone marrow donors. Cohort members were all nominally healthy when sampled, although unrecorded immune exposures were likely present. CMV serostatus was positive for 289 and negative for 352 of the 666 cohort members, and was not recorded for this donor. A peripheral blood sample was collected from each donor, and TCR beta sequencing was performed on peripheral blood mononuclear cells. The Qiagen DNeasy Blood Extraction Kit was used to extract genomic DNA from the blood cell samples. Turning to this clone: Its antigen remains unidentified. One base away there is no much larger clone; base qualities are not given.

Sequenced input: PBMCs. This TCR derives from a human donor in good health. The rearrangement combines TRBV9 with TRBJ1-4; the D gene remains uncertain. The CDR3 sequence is CASSVVDSREKLFF. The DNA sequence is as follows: TGTGCCAGCAGCGTAGTGGACTCCAGGGAAAAACTGTTTTTT.